Presented here are 7 T cell receptor beta chains from one specimen sequenced in a study of cytomegalovirus exposure and HLA in healthy donors (dated 2017 in TCRdb). Library prep was done by the immunoSEQ multiplex PCR assay. The multiplex PCR relied on a mix of 60 forward primers for TCR Vbeta segments and 13 reverse primers for TCR Jbeta segments. TCRdb retrieved this table from immuneACCESS and kept in-frame rearrangements only. Not all clones are present; in checked studies, unresolved V genes account for under half, and no reason is known for the remainder. For this sample the table gives about 150,000 clones, of which roughly 80% were detected only once. Of the sample, 1.5% to 2% is held by the ten largest clones. The specimen sequenced was PBMCs. The source of these receptors is a woman aged 40 to 49 in good health and CMV-seronegative.

This chain links TRBV6-6 with TRBJ2-3; 7 bases match TRBD2. The J segment lost 5 bases and the V segment lost 6 bases, leaving 5 bases of the junction unmatched. There are 13 residues in the CDR3. The germline CDR1 and CDR2 sequences are MNHNY and SVGAGI (reference sequence). This CDR3 is CASRSGGIDTQYF. CDR3 DNA sequence: TGTGCCAGCAGGTCGGGGGGTATAGATACGCAGTATTTT.

This clone has more than one count but fewer than ten. The chain uses TRBV9 and TRBJ2-2, with no clear D. Germline CDR1 is SGDLS and CDR2 is YYNGEE. The CDR3 loop spans 14 amino acids. Trimming pared 1 base from V and 4 bases from J, leaving 8 bases between. The CDR3 DNA reads as TGTGCCAGCAGCGTAAGGTCGGGCACCGGGGAGCTGTTTTTT. Translating it yields CASSVRSGTGELFF.

The V and J genes are TRBV18 and TRBJ1-4; perhaps TRBD1 as D (5 bases). V shed 2 bases and J shed 14 bases, with 18 bases lying between them. This CDR3 is 14 amino acids long. CDR1 and CDR2 from the germline V gene are KGHSH and LQKENI. CDR3: CASSPGDGGRTLFF. DNA of the CDR3: TGTGCCAGCTCACCAGGAGACGGGGGAAGGACGCTGTTTTTT.

The chain recombines TRBV30 with TRBJ1-1, with unresolved D. Germline V gives CDR1 GTSNPN, CDR2 SVGIG (reference sequence). The CDR3 contains 14 residues. V lost 5 bases, J lost 6 bases, and 19 bases lay in between. CDR3 nucleotide sequence: TGTGCCTGGGCCCCCGACACCCTGGGCCCTGAAGCTTTCTTT. This translates into CAWAPDTLGPEAFF. The entire variable domain, with the rest obtained from reference TRBV30 and TRBJ1-1, is as follows: SQTIHQWPATLVQPVGSPLSLECTVEGTSNPNLYWYRQAAGRGLQLLFYSVGIGQISSEVPQNLSASRPQDRQFILSSKKLLLSDSGFYLCAWAPDTLGPEAFFGQGTRLTVV.

V usage is TRBV6-1 and J usage is TRBJ2-7; 7 positions match TRBD1. CDR1 and CDR2 (germline): MNHNS, SASEGT. The CDR3 extends over 15 amino acids. The V and J ends lost 7 bases and 3 bases, in that order; junction bases with no gene match: 12. CDR3 bases: TGTGCCAGCACCTATGGACAGGAGCCTTACTACGAGCAGTACTTC. Its translation: CASTYGQEPYYEQYF.

The chain has TRBV6-5 and TRBJ1-4, with unresolved D. The CDR3 consists of 16 residues. V was clipped by 2 bases and J by 4 bases, with 14 bases between them. Germline loops: CDR1 MNHEY, CDR2 SVGAGI. The CDR3 nucleotides read TGTGCCAGCAGTTACGACCTTGGGCAGAATAATGAAAAACTGTTTTTT. Translation: CASSYDLGQNNEKLFF.

This chain connects TRBV28 to TRBJ2-3; maybe TRBD1 (6 bases). The CDR3 sequence is 13 residues long. V was cut by 3 bases and J by 3 bases, with 7 bases left in between. CDR1 and CDR2 (germline): MDHEN, SYDVKM. This CDR3 reads CASSFGQTDTQYF. The CDR3 DNA reads TGTGCCAGCAGTTTCGGACAGACAGATACGCAGTATTTT.